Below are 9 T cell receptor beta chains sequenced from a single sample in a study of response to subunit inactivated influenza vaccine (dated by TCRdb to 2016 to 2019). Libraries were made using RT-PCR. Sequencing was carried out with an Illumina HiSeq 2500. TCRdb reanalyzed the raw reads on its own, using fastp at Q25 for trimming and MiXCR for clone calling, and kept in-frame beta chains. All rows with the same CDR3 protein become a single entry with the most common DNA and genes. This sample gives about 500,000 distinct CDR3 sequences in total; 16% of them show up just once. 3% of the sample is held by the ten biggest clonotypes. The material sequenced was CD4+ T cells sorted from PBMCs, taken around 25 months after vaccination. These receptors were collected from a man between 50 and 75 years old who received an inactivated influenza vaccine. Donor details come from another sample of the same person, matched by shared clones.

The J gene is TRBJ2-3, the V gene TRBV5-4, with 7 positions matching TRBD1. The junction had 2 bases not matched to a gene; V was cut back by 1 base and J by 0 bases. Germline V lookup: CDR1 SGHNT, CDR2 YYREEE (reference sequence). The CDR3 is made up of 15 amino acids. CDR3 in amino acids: CASSLKGASTDTQYF. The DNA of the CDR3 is TGTGCCAGCAGCTTGAAGGGGGCTAGCACAGATACGCAGTATTTT.

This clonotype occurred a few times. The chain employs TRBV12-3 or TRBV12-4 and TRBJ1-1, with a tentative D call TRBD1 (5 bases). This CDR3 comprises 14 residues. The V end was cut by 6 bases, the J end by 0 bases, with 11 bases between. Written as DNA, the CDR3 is TGTGCCAGCAGCAAAAGGGGAATGAACACTGAAGCTTTCTTT. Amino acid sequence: CASSKRGMNTEAFF.

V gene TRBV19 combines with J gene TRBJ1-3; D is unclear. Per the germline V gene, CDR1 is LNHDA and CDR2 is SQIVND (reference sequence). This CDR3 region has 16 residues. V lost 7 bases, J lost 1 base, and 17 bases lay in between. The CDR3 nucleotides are TGTGCCAGTATCGGGGTCAAAACCACGTCTGGAAACACCATATATTTT. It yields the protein CASIGVKTTSGNTIYF.

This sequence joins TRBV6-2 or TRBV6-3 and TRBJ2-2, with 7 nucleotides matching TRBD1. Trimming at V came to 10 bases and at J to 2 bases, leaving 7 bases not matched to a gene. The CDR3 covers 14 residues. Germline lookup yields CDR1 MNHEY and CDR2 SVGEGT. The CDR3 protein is CATLRDSNTGELFF. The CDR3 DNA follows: TGTGCCACCCTCCGGGACAGCAACACCGGGGAGCTGTTTTTT.

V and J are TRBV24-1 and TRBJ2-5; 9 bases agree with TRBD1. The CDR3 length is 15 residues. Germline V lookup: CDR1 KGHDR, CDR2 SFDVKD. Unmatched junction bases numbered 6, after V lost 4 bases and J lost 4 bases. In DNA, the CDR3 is TGTGCCACCAGTGAAGGACAGGGGCGAGGAGAGACCCAGTACTTC. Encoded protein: CATSEGQGRGETQYF.

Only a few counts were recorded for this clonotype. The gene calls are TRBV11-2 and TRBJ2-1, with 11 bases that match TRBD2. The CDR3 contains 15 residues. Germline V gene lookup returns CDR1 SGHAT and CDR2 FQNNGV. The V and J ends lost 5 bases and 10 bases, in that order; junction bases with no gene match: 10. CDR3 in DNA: TGTGCCAGCAGCCAGGGGCTAGCGGGGGGTCTCGAGCAGTTCTTC. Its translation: CASSQGLAGGLEQFF.

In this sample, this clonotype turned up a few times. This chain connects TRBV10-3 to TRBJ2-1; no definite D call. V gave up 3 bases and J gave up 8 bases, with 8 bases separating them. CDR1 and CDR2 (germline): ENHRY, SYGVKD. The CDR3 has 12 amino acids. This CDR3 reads CAISDSFDEQFF. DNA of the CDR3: TGTGCCATCAGTGATTCGTTCGATGAGCAGTTCTTC.

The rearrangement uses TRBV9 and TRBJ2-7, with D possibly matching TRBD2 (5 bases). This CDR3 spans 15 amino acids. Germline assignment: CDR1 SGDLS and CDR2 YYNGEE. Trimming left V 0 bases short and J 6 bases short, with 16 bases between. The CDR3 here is CASSVGTPGIGEQYF. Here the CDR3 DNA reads TGTGCCAGCAGCGTAGGTACCCCGGGGATCGGCGAGCAGTACTTC.

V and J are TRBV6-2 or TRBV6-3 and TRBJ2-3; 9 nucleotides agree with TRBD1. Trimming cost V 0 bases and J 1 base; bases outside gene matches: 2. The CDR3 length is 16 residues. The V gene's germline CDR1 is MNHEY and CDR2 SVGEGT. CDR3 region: CASSYSRTGGTDTQYF. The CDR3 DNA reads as TGTGCCAGCAGTTACTCCCGGACAGGGGGCACAGATACGCAGTATTTT.